The entry below gives a single T cell receptor (beta chain) sequence along with its context. Its specificity is unknown. PCR was performed using 60 Vbeta and 13 Jbeta primers. The repertoire was sequenced with immunoSEQ multiplex PCR; TCRdb's copy has only in-frame clones and lacks some. Of 150,000 to 200,000 clones listed, roughly 78% are singletons. The sample belongs to a study of cytomegalovirus exposure and HLA in healthy donors. Study-wide results and limits: Highest at DRB1 and lowest at HLA-C, TCR association rates differed among HLA loci in a later analysis. There was a cluster of highly shared sequence variants that was likely a sequencing artifact. In a later analysis, the majority of CMV-associated beta chains seemingly showed HLA restriction. Earlier results showed most TCR beta V segments being productive about 87% or about 30% of the time.

The origin of this receptor is a woman aged 45 to 65 in good health and CMV-seropositive. Material for sequencing was PBMCs.

The CDR3: CASSIDRGATAYEQYF. The CDR3 coding sequence is TGTGCCAGTAGTATAGATCGTGGGGCCACGGCCTACGAGCAGTACTTC. This chain joins TRBV19 and TRBJ2-7, with D possibly being TRBD1 (5 bases). Between the trimmed V and J ends, which lost 0 bases and 2 bases, there was a span of 14 bases. Per the germline V gene, CDR1 is LNHDA and CDR2 is SQIVND (reference sequence). The CDR3 sequence is 16 residues long.